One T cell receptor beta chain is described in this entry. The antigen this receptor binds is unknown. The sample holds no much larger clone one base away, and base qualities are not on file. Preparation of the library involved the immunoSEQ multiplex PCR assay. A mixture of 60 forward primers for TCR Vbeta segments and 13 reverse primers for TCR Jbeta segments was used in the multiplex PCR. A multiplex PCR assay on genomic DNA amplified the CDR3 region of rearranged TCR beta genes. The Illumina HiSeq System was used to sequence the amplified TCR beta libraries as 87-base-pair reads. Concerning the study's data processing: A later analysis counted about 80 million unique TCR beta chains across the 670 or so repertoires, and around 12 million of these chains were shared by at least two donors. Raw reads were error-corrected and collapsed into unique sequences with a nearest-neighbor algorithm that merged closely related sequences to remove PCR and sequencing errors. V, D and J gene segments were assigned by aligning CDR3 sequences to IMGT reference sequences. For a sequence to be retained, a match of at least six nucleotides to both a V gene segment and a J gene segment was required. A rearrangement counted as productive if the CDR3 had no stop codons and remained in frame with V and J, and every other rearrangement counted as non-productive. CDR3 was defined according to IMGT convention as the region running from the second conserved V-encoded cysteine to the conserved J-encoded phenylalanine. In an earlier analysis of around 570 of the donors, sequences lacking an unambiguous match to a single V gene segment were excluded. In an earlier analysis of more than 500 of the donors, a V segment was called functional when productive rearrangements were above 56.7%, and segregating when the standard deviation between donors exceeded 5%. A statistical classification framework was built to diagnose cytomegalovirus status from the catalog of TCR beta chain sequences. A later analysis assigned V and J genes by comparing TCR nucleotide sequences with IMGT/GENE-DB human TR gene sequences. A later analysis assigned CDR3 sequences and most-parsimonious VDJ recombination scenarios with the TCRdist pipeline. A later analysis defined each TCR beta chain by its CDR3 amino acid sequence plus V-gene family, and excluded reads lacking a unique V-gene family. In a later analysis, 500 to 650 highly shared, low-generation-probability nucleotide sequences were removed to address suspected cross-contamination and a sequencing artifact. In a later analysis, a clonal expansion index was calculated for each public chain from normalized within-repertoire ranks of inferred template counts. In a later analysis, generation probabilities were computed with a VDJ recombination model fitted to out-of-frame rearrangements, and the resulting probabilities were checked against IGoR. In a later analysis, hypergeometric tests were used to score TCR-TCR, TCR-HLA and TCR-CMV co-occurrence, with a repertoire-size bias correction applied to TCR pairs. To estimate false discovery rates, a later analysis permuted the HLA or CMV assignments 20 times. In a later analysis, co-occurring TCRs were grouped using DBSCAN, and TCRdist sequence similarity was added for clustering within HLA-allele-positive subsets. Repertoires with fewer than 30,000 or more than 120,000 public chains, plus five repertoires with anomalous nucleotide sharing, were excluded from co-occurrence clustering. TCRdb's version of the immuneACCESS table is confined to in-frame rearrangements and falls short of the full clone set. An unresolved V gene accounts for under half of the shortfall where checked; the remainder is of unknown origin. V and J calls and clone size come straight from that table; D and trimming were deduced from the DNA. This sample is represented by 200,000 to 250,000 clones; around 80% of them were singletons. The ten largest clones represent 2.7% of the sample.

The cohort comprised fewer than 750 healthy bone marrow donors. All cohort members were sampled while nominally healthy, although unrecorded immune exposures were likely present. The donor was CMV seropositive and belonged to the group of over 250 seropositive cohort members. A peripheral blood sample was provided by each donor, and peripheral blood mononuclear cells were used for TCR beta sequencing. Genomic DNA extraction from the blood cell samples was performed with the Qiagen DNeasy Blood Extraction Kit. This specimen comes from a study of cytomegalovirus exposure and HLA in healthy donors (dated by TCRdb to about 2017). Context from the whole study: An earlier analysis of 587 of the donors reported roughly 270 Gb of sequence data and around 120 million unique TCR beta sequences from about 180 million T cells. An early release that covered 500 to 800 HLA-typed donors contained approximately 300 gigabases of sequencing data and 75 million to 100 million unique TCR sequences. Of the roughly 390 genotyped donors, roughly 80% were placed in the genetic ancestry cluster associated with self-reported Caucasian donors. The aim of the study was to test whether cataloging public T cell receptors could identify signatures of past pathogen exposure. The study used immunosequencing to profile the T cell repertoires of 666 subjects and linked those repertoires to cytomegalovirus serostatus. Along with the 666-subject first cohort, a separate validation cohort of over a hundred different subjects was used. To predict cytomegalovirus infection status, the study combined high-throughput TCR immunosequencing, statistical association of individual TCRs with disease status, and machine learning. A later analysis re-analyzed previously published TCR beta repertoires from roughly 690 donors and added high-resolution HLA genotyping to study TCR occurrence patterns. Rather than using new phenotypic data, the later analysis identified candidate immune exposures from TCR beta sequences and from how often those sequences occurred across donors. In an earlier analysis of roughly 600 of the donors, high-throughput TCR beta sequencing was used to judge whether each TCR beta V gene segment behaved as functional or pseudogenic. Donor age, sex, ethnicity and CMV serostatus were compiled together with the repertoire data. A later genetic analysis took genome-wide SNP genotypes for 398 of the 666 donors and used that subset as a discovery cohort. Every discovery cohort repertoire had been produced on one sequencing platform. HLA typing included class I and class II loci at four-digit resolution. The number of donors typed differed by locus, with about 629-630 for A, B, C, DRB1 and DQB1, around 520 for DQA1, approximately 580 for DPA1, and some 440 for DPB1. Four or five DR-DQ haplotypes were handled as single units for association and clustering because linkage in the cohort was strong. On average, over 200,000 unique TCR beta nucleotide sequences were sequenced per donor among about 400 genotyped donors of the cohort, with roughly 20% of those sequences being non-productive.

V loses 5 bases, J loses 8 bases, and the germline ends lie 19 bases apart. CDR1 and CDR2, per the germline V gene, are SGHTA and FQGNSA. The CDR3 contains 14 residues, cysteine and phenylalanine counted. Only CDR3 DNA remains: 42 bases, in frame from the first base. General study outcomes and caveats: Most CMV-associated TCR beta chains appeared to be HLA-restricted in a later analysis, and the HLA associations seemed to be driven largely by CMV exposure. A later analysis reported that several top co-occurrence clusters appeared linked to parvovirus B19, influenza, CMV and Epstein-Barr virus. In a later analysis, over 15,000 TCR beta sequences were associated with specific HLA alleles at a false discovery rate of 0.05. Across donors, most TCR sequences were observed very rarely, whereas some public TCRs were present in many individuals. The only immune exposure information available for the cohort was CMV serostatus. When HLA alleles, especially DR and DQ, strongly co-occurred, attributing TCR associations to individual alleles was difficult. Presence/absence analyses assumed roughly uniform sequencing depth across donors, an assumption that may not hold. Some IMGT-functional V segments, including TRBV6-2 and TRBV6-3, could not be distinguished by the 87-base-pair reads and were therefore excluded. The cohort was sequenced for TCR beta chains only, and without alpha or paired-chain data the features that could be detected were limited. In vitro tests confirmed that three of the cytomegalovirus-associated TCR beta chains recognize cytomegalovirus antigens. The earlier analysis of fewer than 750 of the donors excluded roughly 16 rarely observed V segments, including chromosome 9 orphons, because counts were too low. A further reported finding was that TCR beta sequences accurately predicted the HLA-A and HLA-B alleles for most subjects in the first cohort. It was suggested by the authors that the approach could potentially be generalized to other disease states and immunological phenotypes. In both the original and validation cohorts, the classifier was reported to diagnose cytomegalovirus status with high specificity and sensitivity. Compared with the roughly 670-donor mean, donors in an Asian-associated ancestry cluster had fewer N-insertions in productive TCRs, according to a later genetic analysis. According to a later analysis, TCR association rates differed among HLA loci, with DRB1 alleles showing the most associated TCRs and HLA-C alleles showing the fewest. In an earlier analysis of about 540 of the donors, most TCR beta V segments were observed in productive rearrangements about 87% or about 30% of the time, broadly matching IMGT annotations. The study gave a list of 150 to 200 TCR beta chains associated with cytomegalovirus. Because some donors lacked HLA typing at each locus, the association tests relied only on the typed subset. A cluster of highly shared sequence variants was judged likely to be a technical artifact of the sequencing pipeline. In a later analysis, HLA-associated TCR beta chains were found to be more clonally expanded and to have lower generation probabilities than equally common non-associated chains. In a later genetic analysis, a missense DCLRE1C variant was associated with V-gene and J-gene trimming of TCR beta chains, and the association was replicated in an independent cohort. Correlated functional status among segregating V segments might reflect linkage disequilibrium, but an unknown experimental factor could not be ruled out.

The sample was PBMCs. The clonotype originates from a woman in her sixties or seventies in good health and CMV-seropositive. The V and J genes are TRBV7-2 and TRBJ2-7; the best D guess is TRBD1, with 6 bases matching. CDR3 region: CASSPPDRIYQQYF. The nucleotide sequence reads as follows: TGTGCCAGCAGCCCCCCCGACAGGATCTATCAGCAGTACTTC.